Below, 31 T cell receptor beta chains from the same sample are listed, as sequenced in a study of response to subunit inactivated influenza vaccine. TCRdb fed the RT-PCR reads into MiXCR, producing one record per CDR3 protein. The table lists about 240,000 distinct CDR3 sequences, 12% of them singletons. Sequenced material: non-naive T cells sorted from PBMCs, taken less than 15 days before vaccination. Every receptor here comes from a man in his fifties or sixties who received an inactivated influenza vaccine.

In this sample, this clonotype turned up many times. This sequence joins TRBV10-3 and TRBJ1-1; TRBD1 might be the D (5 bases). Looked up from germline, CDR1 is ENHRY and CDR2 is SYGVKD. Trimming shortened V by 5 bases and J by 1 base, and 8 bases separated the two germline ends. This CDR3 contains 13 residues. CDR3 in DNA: TGTGCCATCAGTACAACAGGGAACACTGAAGCTTTCTTT. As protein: CAISTTGNTEAFF.

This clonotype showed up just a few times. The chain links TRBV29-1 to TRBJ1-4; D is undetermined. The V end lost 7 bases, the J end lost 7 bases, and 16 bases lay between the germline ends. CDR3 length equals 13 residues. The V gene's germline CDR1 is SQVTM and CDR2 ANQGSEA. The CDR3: CSAAGWDFEKLFF. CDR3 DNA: TGCAGCGCCGCTGGGTGGGATTTTGAAAAACTGTTTTTT.

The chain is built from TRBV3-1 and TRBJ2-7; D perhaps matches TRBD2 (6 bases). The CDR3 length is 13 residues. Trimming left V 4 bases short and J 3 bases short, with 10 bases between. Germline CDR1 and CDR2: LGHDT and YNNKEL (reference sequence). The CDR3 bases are TGTGCCAGCAGCCTGATCGGGGGCTACGAGCAGTACTTC. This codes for CASSLIGGYEQYF.

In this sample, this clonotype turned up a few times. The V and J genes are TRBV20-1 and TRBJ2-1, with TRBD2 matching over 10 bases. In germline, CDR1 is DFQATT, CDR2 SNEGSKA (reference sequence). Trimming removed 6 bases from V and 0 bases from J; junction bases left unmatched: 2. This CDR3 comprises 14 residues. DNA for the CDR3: TGCAGTGCCCTAGCGGGGGCCTCCTACAATGAGCAGTTCTTC. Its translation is CSALAGASYNEQFF.

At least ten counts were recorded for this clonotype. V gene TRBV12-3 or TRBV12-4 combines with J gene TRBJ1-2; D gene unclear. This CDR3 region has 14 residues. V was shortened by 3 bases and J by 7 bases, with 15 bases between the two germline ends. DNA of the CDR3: TGTGCCAGCAGTTTGATTTTCCCCTACCGTGGCTACACCTTC. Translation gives CASSLIFPYRGYTF.

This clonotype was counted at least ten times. Here the CDR3 reads CSARREQVSDEQFF. In nucleotides, the CDR3 is TGCAGTGCTAGACGCGAACAGGTCTCCGATGAGCAGTTCTTC. J is TRBJ2-1 and V is TRBV20-1, with TRBD1 as a possible D gene (5 bases). Looked up from germline, CDR1 is DFQATT and CDR2 is SNEGSKA (reference sequence). V was shortened by 2 bases and J by 8 bases, with 16 bases between the two germline ends. This CDR3 is built from 14 residues.

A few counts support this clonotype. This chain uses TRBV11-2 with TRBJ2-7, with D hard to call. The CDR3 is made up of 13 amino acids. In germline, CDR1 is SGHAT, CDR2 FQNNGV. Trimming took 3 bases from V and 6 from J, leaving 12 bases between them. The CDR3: CASSFGLVGEQYF. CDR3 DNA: TGTGCCAGCAGCTTCGGGCTAGTTGGCGAGCAGTACTTC.

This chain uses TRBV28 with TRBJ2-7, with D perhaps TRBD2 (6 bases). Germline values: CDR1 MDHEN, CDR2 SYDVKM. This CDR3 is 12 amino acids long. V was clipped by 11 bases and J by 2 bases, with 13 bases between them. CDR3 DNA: TGTGCCTCCGGGCGGAGGGCCTACGAGCAGTACTTC. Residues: CASGRRAYEQYF.

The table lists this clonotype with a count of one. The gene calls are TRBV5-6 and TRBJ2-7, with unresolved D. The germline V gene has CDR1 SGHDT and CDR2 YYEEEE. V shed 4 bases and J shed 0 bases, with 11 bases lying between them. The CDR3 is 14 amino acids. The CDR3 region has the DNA TGTGCCAGCAGCCACGGGCTCCCCTCCTACGAGCAGTACTTC. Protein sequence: CASSHGLPSYEQYF.

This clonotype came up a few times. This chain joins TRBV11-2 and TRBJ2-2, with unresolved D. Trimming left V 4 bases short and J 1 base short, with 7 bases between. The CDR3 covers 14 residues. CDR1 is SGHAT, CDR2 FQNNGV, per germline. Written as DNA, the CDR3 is TGTGCCAGCAGCTCAAAGAAGAACACCGGGGAGCTGTTTTTT. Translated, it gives CASSSKKNTGELFF.

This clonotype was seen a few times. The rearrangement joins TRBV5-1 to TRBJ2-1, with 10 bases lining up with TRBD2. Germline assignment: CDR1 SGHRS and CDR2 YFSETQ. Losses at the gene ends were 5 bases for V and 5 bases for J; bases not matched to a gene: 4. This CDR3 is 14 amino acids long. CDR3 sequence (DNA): TGCGCCAGCAGGTTTCTAGCGGGGGACAATGAGCAGTTCTTC. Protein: CASRFLAGDNEQFF.

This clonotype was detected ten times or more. The chain's CDR3 is CASSQDLMNTEAFF. CDR3 sequence (DNA): TGCGCCAGCAGCCAAGATCTGATGAACACTGAAGCTTTCTTT. This chain links TRBV4-1 with TRBJ1-1; D is unclear. This CDR3 region has 14 residues. The germline V and J ends were trimmed by 0 bases and 0 bases, with 5 bases remaining between them. CDR1 and CDR2 from the germline V gene are MGHRA and YSYEKL.

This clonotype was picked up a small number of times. CDR3 DNA: TGTGCCTGCCAGCAGGGGAACACCGGGGAGCTGTTTTTT. This gives the protein CACQQGNTGELFF. J is TRBJ2-2 and V is TRBV25-1, with TRBD1 as a possible D gene (5 bases). The CDR3 spans 13 residues. V dropped 11 bases and J dropped 1 base, with 11 bases sitting between them. Germline loops: CDR1 MGHDK, CDR2 SYGVNS.

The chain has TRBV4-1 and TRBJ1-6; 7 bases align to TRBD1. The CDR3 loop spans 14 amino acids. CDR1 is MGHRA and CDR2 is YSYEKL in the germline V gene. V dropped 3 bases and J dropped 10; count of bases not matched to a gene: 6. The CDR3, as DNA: TGCGCCAGCAGCCACGGACAGGTTGGCTCACCCCTCCACTTT. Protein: CASSHGQVGSPLHF.

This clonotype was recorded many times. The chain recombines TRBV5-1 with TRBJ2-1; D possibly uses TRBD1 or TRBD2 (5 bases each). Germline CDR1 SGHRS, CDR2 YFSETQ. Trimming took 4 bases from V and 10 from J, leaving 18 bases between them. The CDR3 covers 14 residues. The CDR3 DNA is TGCGCCAGCAGCAGGGACCTCGGGCACAGCGAGCAGTTCTTC. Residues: CASSRDLGHSEQFF.

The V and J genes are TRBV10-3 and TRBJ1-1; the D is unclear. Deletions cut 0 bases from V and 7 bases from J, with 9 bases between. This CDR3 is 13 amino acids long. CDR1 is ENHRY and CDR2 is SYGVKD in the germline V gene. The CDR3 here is CAISESQWSEAFF. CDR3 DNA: TGTGCCATCAGTGAGTCGCAGTGGAGTGAAGCTTTCTTT.

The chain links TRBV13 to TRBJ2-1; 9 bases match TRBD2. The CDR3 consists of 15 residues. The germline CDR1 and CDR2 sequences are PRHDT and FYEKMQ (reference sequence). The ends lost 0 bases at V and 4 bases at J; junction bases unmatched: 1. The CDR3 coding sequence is TGTGCCAGCAGCTTAGGGACTAGCGGTTACAATGAGCAGTTCTTC. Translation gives CASSLGTSGYNEQFF.

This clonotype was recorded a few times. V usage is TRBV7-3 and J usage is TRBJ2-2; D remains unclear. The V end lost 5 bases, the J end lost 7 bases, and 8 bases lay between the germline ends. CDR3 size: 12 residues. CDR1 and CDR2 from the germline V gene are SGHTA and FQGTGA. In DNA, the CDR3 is TGTGCCAGCAGCCAGCTCGGCGGGGAGCTGTTTTTT. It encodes CASSQLGGELFF.

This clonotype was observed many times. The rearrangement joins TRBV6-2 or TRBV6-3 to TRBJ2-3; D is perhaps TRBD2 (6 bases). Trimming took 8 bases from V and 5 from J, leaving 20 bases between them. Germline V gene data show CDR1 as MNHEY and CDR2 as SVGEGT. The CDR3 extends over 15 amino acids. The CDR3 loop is CASEDDGSRQDTQYF. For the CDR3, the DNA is TGTGCCAGCGAGGATGACGGGAGTAGACAAGATACGCAGTATTTT.

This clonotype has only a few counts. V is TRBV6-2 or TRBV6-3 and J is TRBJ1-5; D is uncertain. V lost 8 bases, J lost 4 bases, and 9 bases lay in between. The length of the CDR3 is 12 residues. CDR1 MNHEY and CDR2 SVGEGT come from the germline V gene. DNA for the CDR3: TGTGCCAGCCAACTCTGGAATCAGCCCCAGCATTTT. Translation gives CASQLWNQPQHF.

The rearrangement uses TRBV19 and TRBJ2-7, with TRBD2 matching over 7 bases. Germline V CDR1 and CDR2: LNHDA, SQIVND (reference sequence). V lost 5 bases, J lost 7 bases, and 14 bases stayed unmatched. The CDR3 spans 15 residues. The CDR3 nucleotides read TGTGCCAGTAGTCCTTCCGGGACTAATCCTCTGGAGCAGTACTTC. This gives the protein CASSPSGTNPLEQYF.

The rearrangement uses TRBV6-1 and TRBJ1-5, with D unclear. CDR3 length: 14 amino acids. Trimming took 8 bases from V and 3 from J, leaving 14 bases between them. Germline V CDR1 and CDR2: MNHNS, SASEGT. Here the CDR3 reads CASLPRPYNQPQHF. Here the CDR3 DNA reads TGTGCCAGCCTCCCCAGGCCTTACAATCAGCCCCAGCATTTT.

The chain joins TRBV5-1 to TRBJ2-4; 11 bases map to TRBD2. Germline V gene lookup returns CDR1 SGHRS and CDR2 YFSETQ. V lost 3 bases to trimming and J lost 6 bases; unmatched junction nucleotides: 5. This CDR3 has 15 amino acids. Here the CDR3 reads CASSWLAGGGNIQYF. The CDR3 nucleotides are TGCGCCAGCAGCTGGTTAGCGGGAGGGGGAAACATTCAGTACTTC.

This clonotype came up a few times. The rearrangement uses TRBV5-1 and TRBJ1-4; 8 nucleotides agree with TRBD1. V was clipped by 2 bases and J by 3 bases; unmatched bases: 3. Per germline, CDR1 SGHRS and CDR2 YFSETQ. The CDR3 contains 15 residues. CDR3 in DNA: TGCGCCAGCAGCTTACAGGGGGTCGCTAATGAAAAACTGTTTTTT. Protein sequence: CASSLQGVANEKLFF.

The DNA for the CDR3 is TGCGCCAGCAGCTTCACGGCTGATTTTTACAATGAGCAGTTCTTC. Amino acid sequence: CASSFTADFYNEQFF. The chain links TRBV5-1 to TRBJ2-1; D gene unclear. Germline values: CDR1 SGHRS, CDR2 YFSETQ. V was cut by 2 bases and J by 4 bases, with 13 bases left in between. The CDR3 extends over 15 amino acids.

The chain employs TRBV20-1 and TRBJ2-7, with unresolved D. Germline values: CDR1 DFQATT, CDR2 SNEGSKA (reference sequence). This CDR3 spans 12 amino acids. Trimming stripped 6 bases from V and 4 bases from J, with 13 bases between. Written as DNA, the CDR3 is TGCAGTGCCAGACAAGGTTTGTACGAGCAGTACTTC. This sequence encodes CSARQGLYEQYF.

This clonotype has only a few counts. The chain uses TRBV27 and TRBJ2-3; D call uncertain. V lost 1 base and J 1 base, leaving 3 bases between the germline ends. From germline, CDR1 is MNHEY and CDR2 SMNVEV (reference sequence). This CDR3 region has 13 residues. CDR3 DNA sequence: TGTGCCAGCAGTTTATTTGGCACAGATACGCAGTATTTT. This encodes CASSLFGTDTQYF.

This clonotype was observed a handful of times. The DNA of the CDR3 is TGCAGTGCTAGACTTGGGACTAGCGGAACAGATACGCAGTATTTT. Translation gives CSARLGTSGTDTQYF. The chain links TRBV20-1 to TRBJ2-3; TRBD2 agrees at 11 bases. V gave up 2 bases and J gave up 3 bases; unmatched junction bases: 4. There are 15 residues in the CDR3. Germline CDR1 is DFQATT and CDR2 is SNEGSKA (reference sequence).

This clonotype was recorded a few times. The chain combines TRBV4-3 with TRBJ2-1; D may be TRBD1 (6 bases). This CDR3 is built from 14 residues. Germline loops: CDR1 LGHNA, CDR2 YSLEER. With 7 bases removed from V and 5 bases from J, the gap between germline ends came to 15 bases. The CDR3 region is CASTQGPPHNEQFF. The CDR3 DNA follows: TGCGCCAGCACCCAGGGGCCTCCTCACAATGAGCAGTTCTTC.

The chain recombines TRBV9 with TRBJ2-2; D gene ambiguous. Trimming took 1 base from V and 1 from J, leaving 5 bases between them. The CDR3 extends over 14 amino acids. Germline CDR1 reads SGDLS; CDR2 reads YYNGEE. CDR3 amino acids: CASSVSGNTGELFF. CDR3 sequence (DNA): TGTGCCAGCAGCGTAAGTGGGAACACCGGGGAGCTGTTTTTT.

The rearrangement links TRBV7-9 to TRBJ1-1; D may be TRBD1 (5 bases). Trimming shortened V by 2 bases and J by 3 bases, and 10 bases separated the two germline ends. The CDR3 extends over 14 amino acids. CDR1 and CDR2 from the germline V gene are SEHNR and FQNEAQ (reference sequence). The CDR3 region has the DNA TGTGCCAGCAGCTTAAAGGGGCTTCACACTGAAGCTTTCTTT. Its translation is CASSLKGLHTEAFF.